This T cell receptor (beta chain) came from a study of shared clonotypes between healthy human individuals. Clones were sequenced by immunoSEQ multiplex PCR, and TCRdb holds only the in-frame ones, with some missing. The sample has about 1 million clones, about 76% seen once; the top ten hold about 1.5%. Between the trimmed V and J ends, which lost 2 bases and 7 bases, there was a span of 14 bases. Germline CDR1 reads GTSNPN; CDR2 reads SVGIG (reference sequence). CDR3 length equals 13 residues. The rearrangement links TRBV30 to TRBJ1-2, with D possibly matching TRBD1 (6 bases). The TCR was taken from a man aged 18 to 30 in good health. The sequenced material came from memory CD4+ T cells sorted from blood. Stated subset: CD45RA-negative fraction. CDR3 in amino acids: CAWSFTGSSGYTF. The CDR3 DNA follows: TGTGCCTGGAGTTTTACAGGGAGCTCTGGCTACACCTTC.